Sequencing of this T cell receptor (beta chain) was carried out in a study of T cell responses to AZD1222 COVID-19 vaccine. Broader study findings: In all cases, repertoires were sampled only after the peak T cell response. Two AZD1222 doses significantly raised spike-specific TCR breadth and depth over controls. With dominance at 160-218 and 743-854, vaccine-associated CD4 TCRs spanned spike.

The V gene lost 8 bases and the J gene lost 1 base, with 12 bases spanning the gap. Germline V lookup: CDR1 MNHEY, CDR2 SMNVEV (reference sequence). This CDR3 has 14 amino acids. The assay was immunoSEQ multiplex PCR, and TCRdb's table has in-frame clones only and misses some. Found here are approximately 70,000 clones, 65% to 90% of them singletons; the top ten hold around 5.4%. Worth noting for this clone: Its antigen is currently unknown.

This receptor was identified in an adult in good health. Sequenced material: peripheral blood, taken on day 0 of AZD1222 vaccination. The chain is built from TRBV27 and TRBJ1-5; TRBD1 is a possible D gene (6 bases). The CDR3 sequence: CASGNRGSNQPQHF. The CDR3 nucleotides read TGTGCCAGCGGAAATAGGGGGAGCAATCAGCCCCAGCATTTT.